The 8 T cell receptor beta chains in this list originate from one sample, sequenced in a study of T-cell memory formation after mild COVID-19. TCRdb processed the 5' RACE reads anew with MiXCR; each CDR3 protein has one entry. In the table there are about 470,000 distinct CDR3 sequences, around a sixth of which are singletons. The sample consisted of PBMCs or a T cell subset sorted from them (not recorded which). The receptors shown here come from an adult woman who had mild COVID-19 (a few samples of this study predate the infection). Cell type and time point are not known.

This clonotype came up a few times. The V and J genes are TRBV29-1 and TRBJ2-7; the D gene is possibly TRBD1 (6 bases). Germline CDR1 reads SQVTM; CDR2 reads ANQGSEA. V lost 1 base to trimming and J lost 3 bases, with 10 bases between them. This CDR3 has 13 amino acids. The CDR3 DNA reads as TGCAGCGTTGAAGGGCAGGGGATCTACGAGCAGTACTTC. This translates into CSVEGQGIYEQYF.

V gene TRBV7-2 combines with J gene TRBJ2-7; D uncertain. The CDR3 spans 14 residues. Looked up from germline, CDR1 is SGHTA and CDR2 is FQGNSA. The V and J ends lost 3 bases and 0 bases respectively, with 9 bases between them. In DNA, the CDR3 is TGTGCCAGCAGCTTTGCGGTAGACTCCTACGAGCAGTACTTC. This encodes CASSFAVDSYEQYF.

The chain has TRBV9 and TRBJ1-1; unclear D gene. CDR3 length equals 15 residues. Germline-derived CDR1 and CDR2 are SGDLS and YYNGEE. V lost 0 bases and J 0 bases, leaving 9 bases between the germline ends. CDR3 protein: CASSVAPQMNTEAFF. CDR3 nucleotide sequence: TGTGCCAGCAGCGTAGCTCCGCAGATGAACACTGAAGCTTTCTTT.

There are a few counts of this clonotype. The chain is built from TRBV15 and TRBJ1-5; 10 bases agree with TRBD1. Per germline, CDR1 LNHNV and CDR2 YYDKDF (reference sequence). V shed 2 bases and J 8 bases; nucleotides not matched to a gene: 6. The CDR3 consists of 15 residues. The CDR3 loop is CATSRKPGTGEPQHF. For the CDR3, the DNA is TGTGCCACCAGCAGAAAGCCCGGGACAGGGGAGCCCCAGCATTTT.

The V call is TRBV4-3, the J call TRBJ2-7, with D unresolved. V was pared by 5 bases and J by 1 base, with 12 bases between. The CDR3 has 14 amino acids. Germline V CDR1 and CDR2: LGHNA, YSLEER. Here the CDR3 reads CASSEQCRSYEQYF. The CDR3 DNA reads as TGCGCCAGCAGCGAACAGTGCCGATCCTACGAGCAGTACTTC.

This sequence joins TRBV4-1 and TRBJ2-5, with 8 bases fitting TRBD1. The V gene's germline CDR1 is MGHRA and CDR2 YSYEKL. V lost 0 bases, J lost 5 bases, and 5 bases stayed unmatched. This CDR3 contains 15 residues. The DNA of the CDR3 is TGCGCCAGCAGCCAAGATCGGACAGGGAGGGAGACCCAGTACTTC. Amino acids: CASSQDRTGRETQYF.

The sample holds a few counts of this clonotype. The V call is TRBV5-6, the J call TRBJ1-1, with D uncertain. Germline CDR1 and CDR2: SGHDT and YYEEEE. V was trimmed by 4 bases and J by 7 bases, leaving 20 bases between them. CDR3 length: 15 residues. As DNA, the CDR3 is TGTGCCAGCAGCCCCCGTGATTGGGGAACACTTGAAGCTTTCTTT. Protein product: CASSPRDWGTLEAFF.

This clonotype was seen ten or more times. The chain joins TRBV25-1 to TRBJ2-7; no firm D call. Trimming stripped 4 bases from V and 3 bases from J, with 7 bases between. Germline V CDR1 and CDR2: MGHDK, SYGVNS. The CDR3 extends over 12 amino acids. This chain's CDR3 is CASSGPNYEQYF. The CDR3, as DNA: TGTGCCAGCAGTGGGCCTAACTACGAGCAGTACTTC.